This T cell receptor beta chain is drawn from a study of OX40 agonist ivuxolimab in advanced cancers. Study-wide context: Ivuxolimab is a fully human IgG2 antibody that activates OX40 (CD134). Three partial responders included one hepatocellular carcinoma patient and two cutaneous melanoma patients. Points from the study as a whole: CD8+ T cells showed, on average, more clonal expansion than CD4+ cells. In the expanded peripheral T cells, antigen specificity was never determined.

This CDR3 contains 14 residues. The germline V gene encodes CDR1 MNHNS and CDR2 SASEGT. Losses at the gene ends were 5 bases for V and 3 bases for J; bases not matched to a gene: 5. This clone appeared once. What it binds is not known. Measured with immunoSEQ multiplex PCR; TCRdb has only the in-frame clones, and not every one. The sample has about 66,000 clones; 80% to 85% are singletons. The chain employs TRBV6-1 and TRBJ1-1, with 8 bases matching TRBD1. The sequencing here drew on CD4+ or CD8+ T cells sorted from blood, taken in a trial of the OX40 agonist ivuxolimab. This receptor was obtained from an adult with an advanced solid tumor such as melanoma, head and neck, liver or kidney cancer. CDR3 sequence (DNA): TGTGCCAGCAGTTATATGGACAGGGACACTGAAGCTTTCTTT. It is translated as CASSYMDRDTEAFF.